This T cell receptor beta chain originates from a study of shared clonotypes between healthy human individuals. Original handling: ImmunoSEQ junction-only sequences lacked quality scores, so their filtering differed. Assay: immunoSEQ multiplex PCR; the TCRdb copy retains only in-frame clones and omits some. V, J and clone size are those of that table, while D and trimming were read from the DNA. This sample yields about 510,000 clones, of which 60% to 85% are seen a single time; over 10% belongs to the top ten. Study-wide findings and caveats: Only a few donors were included, so the genetic and exposure-history diversity represented was limited. Only blood was sampled, and tissue TCR repertoires likely differ from blood ones. Clonotype sharing among the donors was expected to vary with sequencing depth.

Turning to this clone: Its target is not known.

What was sequenced was PBMCs. The receptor's source is a woman in her thirties or forties in good health. Some clones in this sample may be carry-over from other donors' samples.

The CDR3 nucleotides read TGTGCCAGCAGGGACAGGGGCTTGAGTATTGGCTACACCTTC. Its translation: CASRDRGLSIGYTF. This chain uses TRBV6-1 with TRBJ1-2; 9 bases fit TRBD1. The germline gives CDR1 MNHNS, CDR2 SASEGT. J gave up 7 bases and V 6 bases, and 9 bases lay outside the gene matches. CDR3 size: 14 residues.